What follows is one TCR beta chain and its context. The entry originates in a study of cytomegalovirus exposure and HLA in healthy donors. The overall study: Membership in the Caucasian-associated ancestry cluster was found for about 80% of approximately 400 genotyped donors.

It was with 60 Vbeta and 13 Jbeta primers that the PCR ran. Some clones are missing from TCRdb's copy, which holds only in-frame ones; the method was immunoSEQ multiplex PCR. Here the sample spans around 130,000 clones, approximately 80% being singletons. Per the germline V gene, CDR1 is SGHTA and CDR2 is FQGNSA. The CDR3 contains 15 residues. Trimming removed 4 bases from V and 7 bases from J; junction bases left unmatched: 9. Sequenced material: PBMCs. The chain links TRBV7-2 to TRBJ2-7; 11 bases agree with TRBD2. The source is a woman aged 18-29 years in good health and CMV-seronegative. This CDR3 reads CASSSRSGGAVEQYF. CDR3 nucleotide sequence: TGTGCCAGCAGCTCGCGTAGCGGGGGGGCTGTTGAGCAGTACTTC.